Each of the 8 T cell receptor beta chains below was sequenced from the same sample in a study of T cell responses to AZD1222 COVID-19 vaccine. Some clones are missing from TCRdb's copy, which holds only in-frame ones; the method was immunoSEQ multiplex PCR. The data contain 110,000 or so clones, roughly 84% of them singletons. The sequenced sample was peripheral blood, obtained on day 0 of AZD1222 vaccination. These receptors were obtained from an adult in good health.

The chain couples TRBV28 to TRBJ2-2; the D gene could be TRBD1 or TRBD2 (5 bases each). The CDR3 length is 15 residues. The V end lost 4 bases, the J end lost 1 base, and 10 bases lay between the germline ends. Germline V gene data show CDR1 as MDHEN and CDR2 as SYDVKM. CDR3 bases: TGTGCCAGCAGTTCCGGGACCCTGAACACCGGGGAGCTGTTTTTT. It yields the protein CASSSGTLNTGELFF.

The V and J genes are TRBV5-3 and TRBJ2-7; 7 bases map to TRBD1. TRBV5-3 has ORF status, its function being uncertain. J gave up 5 bases and V 4 bases, and 9 bases lay outside the gene matches. The CDR3 consists of 14 residues. The CDR3 loop is CARSTEGAFNEQYF. CDR3 bases: TGTGCCAGAAGCACCGAGGGGGCTTTCAACGAGCAGTACTTC.

This chain uses TRBV6-5 with TRBJ1-6, with D possibly TRBD1 on 5 matching bases. The CDR3 runs to 15 residues. Germline V lookup: CDR1 MNHEY, CDR2 SVGAGI. V lost 3 bases and J lost 2, with 8 bases in between. The CDR3 spells CASSYQGPYNSPLHF. The CDR3 region has the DNA TGTGCCAGCAGTTATCAGGGCCCCTATAATTCACCCCTCCACTTT.

This sequence joins TRBV5-1 and TRBJ1-1; D is uncertain. CDR3 length: 15 residues. The V end lost 4 bases, the J end lost 1 base, and 14 bases lay between the germline ends. Germline CDR1 reads SGHRS; CDR2 reads YFSETQ. The CDR3 protein is CASSRRSDGNTEAFF. CDR3 nucleotides: TGCGCCAGCAGCCGTAGGTCGGACGGGAACACTGAAGCTTTCTTT. Full variable domain (remainder filled in from reference TRBV5-1 and TRBJ1-1): KAGVTQTPRYLIKTRGQQVTLSCSPISGHRSVSWYQQTPGQGLQFLFEYFSETQRNKGNFPGRFSGRQFSNSRSEMNVSTLELGDSALYLCASSRRSDGNTEAFFGQGTRLTVV.

The chain links TRBV28 to TRBJ2-2; D ambiguous. Germline CDR1 and CDR2: MDHEN and SYDVKM. V was trimmed by 6 bases and J by 13 bases, leaving 15 bases between them. The CDR3 is 12 amino acids. The DNA of the CDR3 is TGTGCCAGCAGGACCCCAGGAATGTGGCTGTTTTTT. Its protein product is CASRTPGMWLFF.

The chain carries TRBV4-1 and TRBJ1-1, with D perhaps TRBD1 (5 bases). The V end lost 0 bases, the J end lost 1 base, and 12 bases lay between the germline ends. CDR3 length: 16 amino acids. The germline gives CDR1 MGHRA, CDR2 YSYEKL. CDR3 sequence reads: CASSQDRLGANTEAFF. The CDR3 nucleotides are TGCGCCAGCAGCCAAGATCGTTTAGGGGCGAACACTGAAGCTTTCTTT.

V and J are TRBV6-4 and TRBJ1-2; D is perhaps TRBD1 (6 bases). The CDR3 extends over 15 amino acids. The germline gives CDR1 MRHNA, CDR2 SNTAGT. The V end was cut by 4 bases, the J end by 2 bases, with 14 bases between. The CDR3 here is CASSVRGGWNYGYTF. CDR3 nucleotide sequence: TGTGCCAGCAGTGTAAGAGGGGGGTGGAACTATGGCTACACCTTC.

The chain has TRBV19 and TRBJ2-1; the match to TRBD2 covers 8 bases. From germline, CDR1 is LNHDA and CDR2 SQIVND (reference sequence). This CDR3 contains 17 residues. The V and J ends lost 4 bases and 0 bases, in that order; junction bases with no gene match: 8. The CDR3 reads CASSKRVSGASYNEQFF. Written as DNA, the CDR3 is TGTGCCAGTAGTAAAAGGGTTAGCGGGGCCTCCTACAATGAGCAGTTCTTC.